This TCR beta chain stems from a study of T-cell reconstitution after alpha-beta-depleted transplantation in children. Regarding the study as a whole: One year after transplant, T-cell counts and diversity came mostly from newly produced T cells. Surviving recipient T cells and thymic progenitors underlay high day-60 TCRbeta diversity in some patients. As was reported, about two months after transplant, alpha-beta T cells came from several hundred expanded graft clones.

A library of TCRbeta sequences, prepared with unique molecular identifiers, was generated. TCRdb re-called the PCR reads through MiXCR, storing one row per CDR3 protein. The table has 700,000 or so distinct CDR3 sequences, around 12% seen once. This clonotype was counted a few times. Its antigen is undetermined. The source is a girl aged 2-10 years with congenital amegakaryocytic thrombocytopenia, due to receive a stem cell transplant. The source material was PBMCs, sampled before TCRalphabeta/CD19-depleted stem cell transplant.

CDR3 DNA sequence: TGTGCCAGCAGTTTCGGGACAAATCCCACCGGGGAGCTGTTTTTT. Its protein product is CASSFGTNPTGELFF. The chain carries TRBV27 and TRBJ2-2; weak D call: TRBD1 (6 bases). CDR3 size: 15 residues. Trimming removed 3 bases at V and 4 bases at J, with 12 bases between. Germline loops: CDR1 MNHEY, CDR2 SMNVEV (reference sequence).